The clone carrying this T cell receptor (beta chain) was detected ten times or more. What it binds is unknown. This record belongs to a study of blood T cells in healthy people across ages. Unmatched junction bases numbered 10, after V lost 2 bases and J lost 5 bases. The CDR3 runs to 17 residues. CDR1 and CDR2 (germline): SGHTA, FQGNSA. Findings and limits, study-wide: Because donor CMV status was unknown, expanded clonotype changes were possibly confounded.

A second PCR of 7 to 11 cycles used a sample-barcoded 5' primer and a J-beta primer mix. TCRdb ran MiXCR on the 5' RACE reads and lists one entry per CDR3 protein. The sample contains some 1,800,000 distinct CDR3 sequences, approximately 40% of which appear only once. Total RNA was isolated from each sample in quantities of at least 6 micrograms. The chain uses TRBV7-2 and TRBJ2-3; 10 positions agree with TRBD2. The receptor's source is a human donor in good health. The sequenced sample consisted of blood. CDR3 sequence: CASSLNWQAGGRDTQYF. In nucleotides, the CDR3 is TGTGCCAGCAGCTTAAATTGGCAAGCGGGGGGGCGAGATACGCAGTATTTT.